These 30 T cell receptor beta chains were all obtained from the same sample, sequenced in a study of T cell repertoires in cytomegalovirus infection. TCRdb reprocessed the reads via MiXCR and lists one record per CDR3 protein. The sample holds roughly 760,000 distinct CDR3 sequences, less than 40% seen once. Sequenced: PBMCs. The receptors were sampled from a human donor in good health (CMV status not recorded). Some clones in this sample may be carry-over from other donors' samples.

This clonotype turned up a few times. The CDR3: CASSLRQGPSYEQFF. The CDR3 DNA reads as TGTGCCAGCAGCTTAAGACAGGGGCCCAGCTATGAGCAGTTCTTC. The chain has TRBV7-2 and TRBJ2-1; TRBD1 matches at 8 bases. This CDR3 is built from 15 residues. The junction had 8 bases not matched to a gene; V was cut back by 2 bases and J by 8 bases. Germline CDR1 reads SGHTA; CDR2 reads FQGNSA.

A few counts support this clonotype. The CDR3 DNA reads TGCGCCAGCAGCTTGAGAGCGGCACAAGAGACCCAGTACTTC. It codes for CASSLRAAQETQYF. The chain links TRBV5-1 to TRBJ2-5; possible D gene TRBD2, 5 bases. Deletions cut 1 base from V and 2 bases from J, with 9 bases between. This CDR3 contains 14 residues. Germline CDR1 SGHRS, CDR2 YFSETQ.

The gene calls are TRBV28 and TRBJ1-5; D not certain. V lost 4 bases and J 1 base, leaving 8 bases between the germline ends. The CDR3 is 14 residues long. Looked up from germline, CDR1 is MDHEN and CDR2 is SYDVKM. The CDR3 here is CASSSEVSNQPQHF. The CDR3 DNA is TGTGCCAGCAGTTCGGAGGTCAGCAATCAGCCCCAGCATTTT.

This clonotype was seen more than once but under ten times. The gene calls are TRBV6-6 and TRBJ2-5; no clear D. The CDR3 extends over 12 amino acids. Trimming shortened V by 7 bases and J by 1 base, and 7 bases separated the two germline ends. Germline CDR1 is MNHNY and CDR2 is SVGAGI (reference sequence). The CDR3 loop is CASMGIQETQYF. The CDR3 DNA follows: TGTGCCAGCATGGGAATCCAAGAGACCCAGTACTTC.

In this sample, this clonotype turned up many times. The V call is TRBV7-2, the J call TRBJ1-6, with D hard to call. Per germline, CDR1 SGHTA and CDR2 FQGNSA. The CDR3 loop spans 15 amino acids. V was clipped by 3 bases and J by 8 bases, with 14 bases between them. CDR3 nucleotides: TGTGCCAGCAGCTTCCGGAGCGGAAGTCATTCACCCCTCCACTTT. This translates into CASSFRSGSHSPLHF.

This clonotype was seen more than once but under ten times. The gene calls are TRBV20-1 and TRBJ2-2, with 10 bases fitting TRBD2. The V and J ends lost 2 bases and 4 bases, in that order; junction bases with no gene match: 4. The germline V gene encodes CDR1 DFQATT and CDR2 SNEGSKA (reference sequence). This CDR3 comprises 15 residues. CDR3 in amino acids: CSARLAGASTGELFF. The DNA for the CDR3 is TGCAGTGCTAGACTAGCGGGGGCCTCCACCGGGGAGCTGTTTTTT.

Details on this clonotype: Germline is not matched at one junction end, which may reflect a read error. This rearrangement joins TRBV6-1 to TRBJ2-2, with a possible D match to TRBD1 (5 bases). Germline values: CDR1 MNHNS, CDR2 SASEGT. This CDR3 comprises 14 residues. CDR3 sequence (DNA): TGTGCCATCAGTGAAGGACAGAACACCGGGGAGCTGTTTTTT. Amino acids: CAISEGQNTGELFF.

CDR3 in DNA: TGTGCCAGCAGCTCGGCGGACAGGGGGTACGATACTAGCACAGATACGCAGTATTTT. Amino acid sequence: CASSSADRGYDTSTDTQYF. This chain connects TRBV7-6 to TRBJ2-3; 10 bases agree with TRBD1. CDR3 length: 19 amino acids. V dropped 4 bases and J dropped 0; count of bases not matched to a gene: 13. Germline CDR1 and CDR2: SGHVS and FNYEAQ. Combining the CDR3 with reference TRBV7-6 and TRBJ2-3 gives the whole variable domain GAGVSQSPRYKVTKRGQDVALRCDPISGHVSLYWYRQALGQGPEFLTYFNYEAQQDKSGLPNDRFSAERPEGSISTLTIQRTEQRDSAMYRCASSSADRGYDTSTDTQYFGPGTRLTVL.

This clonotype was seen a single time. The rearrangement uses TRBV19 and TRBJ2-7, with D perhaps TRBD2 (6 bases). V lost 3 bases to trimming and J lost 3 bases, with 21 bases between them. Per the germline V gene, CDR1 is LNHDA and CDR2 is SQIVND (reference sequence). This CDR3 is 17 amino acids long. CDR3 DNA: TGTGCCAGTAGTATCCCCCCAGGGCGGGACTGGAACTACGAGCAGTACTTC. Translated: CASSIPPGRDWNYEQYF.

As concerns this clonotype: It is likely a read error, because the conserved phenylalanine at the end of the CDR3 is missing. The rearrangement joins TRBV28 to TRBJ2-5; 8 bases are shared with TRBD2. With V trimmed by 8 bases and J by 3 bases, 11 bases remained unmatched. CDR1 MDHEN and CDR2 SYDVKM come from the germline V gene. The CDR3 sequence is 15 residues long. CDR3 DNA: TGTGCCAGCCGCTCGGGGGGGGTCGTAAAAGAGACCCAGTACTGC. Its translation is CASRSGGVVKETQYC.

V usage is TRBV6-1 and J usage is TRBJ2-1, with TRBD1 matching 9 bases. Germline trimming cut 5 bases from V and 8 bases from J; bases unmatched to any gene: 10. The CDR3 is 15 residues long. Germline assignment: CDR1 MNHNS and CDR2 SASEGT. CDR3 region: CASSPSGQGDYEQFF. Here the CDR3 DNA reads TGTGCCAGCAGTCCCTCGGGACAGGGTGACTATGAGCAGTTCTTC.

This clonotype was recorded many times. The chain joins TRBV12-3 or TRBV12-4 to TRBJ1-1, with 11 bases identical to TRBD1. This CDR3 contains 14 residues. The V segment lost 4 bases and the J segment 7 bases; nucleotides outside the gene matches: 5. Here the CDR3 reads CASSSGTGGFEAFF. In DNA, the CDR3 is TGTGCCAGCAGTTCCGGGACAGGGGGATTTGAAGCTTTCTTT.

The chain links TRBV6-1 to TRBJ2-5; 12 nucleotides agree with TRBD2. The CDR3 has 15 amino acids. CDR1 is MNHNS and CDR2 is SASEGT in the germline V gene. Unmatched junction bases numbered 8, after V lost 5 bases and J lost 7 bases. The CDR3 loop reads CASSPSGGDGGTQYF. CDR3 nucleotide sequence: TGTGCCAGCAGTCCTAGCGGGGGGGACGGAGGGACCCAGTACTTC.

The J gene is TRBJ1-5, the V gene TRBV6-2 or TRBV6-3; D not resolved. The germline V gene encodes CDR1 MNHEY and CDR2 SVGEGT. V was clipped by 2 bases and J by 10 bases, with 9 bases between them. The CDR3 runs to 12 residues. The CDR3 loop reads CASSYDFRPQHF. The CDR3 DNA is TGTGCCAGCAGTTACGATTTTCGCCCCCAGCATTTT.

This rearrangement joins TRBV12-3 or TRBV12-4 to TRBJ1-2; 7 bases line up with TRBD1. J was trimmed by 8 bases and V by 3 bases; bases with no gene match: 9. The CDR3 is 14 residues long. CDR3 sequence reads: CASSLRTGAFGYTF. The CDR3 DNA reads TGTGCCAGCAGTTTGAGGACAGGAGCGTTCGGCTACACCTTC.

V usage is TRBV12-3 or TRBV12-4 and J usage is TRBJ1-2; tentatively, D is TRBD1 (5 bases). The CDR3 consists of 16 residues. Trimming cost V 1 base and J 6 bases, with 18 bases left between them. CDR3 nucleotides: TGTGCCAGCAGTTTAGGGACATTCGCGACGGACGATGGCTACACCTTC. Its protein is CASSLGTFATDDGYTF.

V is TRBV7-2 and J is TRBJ1-5, with 8 bases fitting TRBD1. Germline V gives CDR1 SGHTA, CDR2 FQGNSA. The CDR3 runs 17 residues. V shed 5 bases and J 3 bases; nucleotides not matched to a gene: 12. The CDR3 region is CASSADRDRGLNQPQHF. The CDR3 bases are TGTGCCAGCAGCGCGGACAGGGATCGAGGTCTCAATCAGCCCCAGCATTTT.

The rearrangement joins TRBV11-2 to TRBJ1-2; possible D gene TRBD1, 5 bases. The CDR3 extends over 15 amino acids. CDR1 SGHAT and CDR2 FQNNGV come from the germline V gene. V lost 4 bases to trimming and J lost 6 bases, with 18 bases between them. The CDR3 reads CASSSFLQGSHGYTF. The CDR3 nucleotides read TGTGCCAGCAGCTCGTTCCTCCAGGGTAGTCATGGCTACACCTTC.

V gene TRBV14 combines with J gene TRBJ2-7; no reliable D call. Germline V gene sequence: CDR1 SGHDN, CDR2 FVKESK. This CDR3 region has 15 residues. V was shortened by 0 bases and J by 2 bases, with 11 bases between the two germline ends. The CDR3 reads CASSQEGYRTYEQYF. The CDR3 DNA sequence: TGTGCCAGCAGCCAAGAGGGTTACAGAACCTACGAGCAGTACTTC.

Notes on this clonotype: One end of the junction fails to match germline, which may point to a read error. The rearrangement joins TRBV28 to TRBJ2-7, with 12 bases lining up with TRBD2. CDR1 is MDHEN, CDR2 SYDVKM, per germline. The length of the CDR3 is 15 residues. The CDR3 bases are TGTTCCAGCAGTTTATTCGGACTAGCGGGGAACGAGCAGTACTTC. Translating gives CSSSLFGLAGNEQYF. The full variable domain, in which reference TRBV28 and TRBJ2-7 provide the parts outside the CDR3, is DVKVTQSSRYLVKRTGEKVFLECVQDMDHENMFWYRQDPGLGLRLIYFSYDVKMKEKGDIPEGYSVSREKKERFSLILESASTNQTSMYLCSSSLFGLAGNEQYFGPGTRLTVT.

This sequence joins TRBV10-3 and TRBJ2-3; 9 bases are a match to TRBD2. Germline trimming cut 6 bases from V and 5 bases from J; bases unmatched to any gene: 9. The germline V gene encodes CDR1 ENHRY and CDR2 SYGVKD. The CDR3 loop spans 15 amino acids. The DNA for the CDR3 is TGTGCCATCAGCCTAGCGGGACCGGCGGGAGATACGCAGTATTTT. Its protein product is CAISLAGPAGDTQYF.

A note on this clonotype: A much bigger clone sits one base away, suggesting this may be a read error. The rearrangement links TRBV7-6 to TRBJ1-4; no reliable D call. CDR1 and CDR2 from the germline V gene are SGHVS and FNYEAQ. CDR3 size: 14 residues. Here the CDR3 DNA reads TGTGCCAGGAGCTTAATGTGGGTTGGTGAAAAACTGTTTTTT. It codes for CARSLMWVGEKLFF.

A note on this clonotype: This sequence may be a read error, since a much larger clone differs from it by one base. The chain uses TRBV6-6 and TRBJ2-7; D possibly uses TRBD1 or TRBD2 (7 bases each). The ends were cut back, 4 bases at V and 4 bases at J, with 14 bases in the middle. The V gene's germline CDR1 is MNHNY and CDR2 SVGAGI (reference sequence). This CDR3 is built from 14 residues. The CDR3 bases are TGTGCCAGCAGTTTGGGACAGCGGGATTACGAGCAGTACTTC. It encodes CASSLGQRDYEQYF.

V is TRBV28 and J is TRBJ1-1, with a possible D match to TRBD1 (5 bases). The CDR3 totals 16 residues. V gave up 6 bases and J gave up 4 bases, with 21 bases separating them. CDR1 MDHEN and CDR2 SYDVKM come from the germline V gene. The CDR3 loop reads CASSFPNRGTGTEAFF. The CDR3 nucleotides read TGTGCCAGCAGCTTCCCAAATCGGGGGACGGGCACTGAAGCTTTCTTT.

The gene calls are TRBV20-1 and TRBJ2-2; 7 positions match TRBD2. The CDR3 has 16 amino acids. With V trimmed by 0 bases and J by 2 bases, 6 bases remained unmatched. Germline V lookup: CDR1 DFQATT, CDR2 SNEGSKA (reference sequence). The CDR3 DNA follows: TGCAGTGCTAGAGAGGCGGGAGCGAAAAACACCGGGGAGCTGTTTTTT. Its translation: CSAREAGAKNTGELFF.

The CDR3 loop is CASSQDGGTPSTDTQYF. The CDR3 DNA reads as TGCGCCAGCAGCCAAGATGGTGGGACACCGAGCACAGATACGCAGTATTTT. V gene TRBV4-1 combines with J gene TRBJ2-3; possibly TRBD1 for D (6 bases). This CDR3 is 17 amino acids long. V shed 0 bases and J shed 0 bases, with 13 bases lying between them. Germline V gives CDR1 MGHRA, CDR2 YSYEKL.

This clonotype was picked up many times. The CDR3 nucleotides read TGTGCCAGCAGCCCGGCGCGCGGCAACTATGGCTACACCTTC. This gives the protein CASSPARGNYGYTF. The chain couples TRBV7-8 to TRBJ1-2, with D unresolved. Trimming took off 5 bases at V and 2 bases at J, with 12 bases between the two ends. CDR1 SGHVS and CDR2 FQNEAQ come from the germline V gene. The CDR3 is 14 residues long. The variable domain in full, completed from reference TRBV7-8 and TRBJ1-2, reads GAGVSQSPRYKVAKRGQDVALRCDPISGHVSLFWYQQALGQGPEFLTYFQNEAQLDKSGLPSDRFFAERPEGSVSTLKIQRTQQEDSAVYLCASSPARGNYGYTFGSGTRLTVV.

This clonotype was recorded many times. The rearrangement links TRBV12-3 or TRBV12-4 to TRBJ2-3; 7 bases are a match to TRBD1. V trimming: 6 bases; J trimming: 1 base; junction bases outside the gene matches: 7. This CDR3 has 15 residues. The DNA of the CDR3 is TGTGCCAGCAGAGGGGGCCGGGATGGCACAGATACGCAGTATTTT. Translating gives CASRGGRDGTDTQYF.

V and J are TRBV24-1 and TRBJ2-3; 7 nucleotides agree with TRBD2. With V trimmed by 4 bases and J by 5 bases, 5 bases remained unmatched. The CDR3 has 14 amino acids. Germline-derived CDR1 and CDR2 are KGHDR and SFDVKD. CDR3 sequence: CATSEAGALDTQYF. The CDR3 DNA is TGTGCCACCAGTGAGGCGGGAGCTCTAGATACGCAGTATTTT.

In this sample, this clonotype turned up many times. The chain is built from TRBV6-1 and TRBJ1-1; D possibly corresponds to TRBD1 (6 bases). The CDR3 is 14 amino acids. In germline, CDR1 is MNHNS, CDR2 SASEGT. V was pared by 5 bases and J by 1 base, with 11 bases between. The CDR3 protein is CASSWGQSNTEAFF. The CDR3 bases are TGTGCCAGCAGTTGGGGACAATCGAACACTGAAGCTTTCTTT.